Listed here is a single T cell receptor (beta chain). Its cognate antigen is unknown. The data were produced by immunoSEQ multiplex PCR, yet TCRdb's version contains in-frame clones alone and is incomplete. The table shows 2 million to 2.5 million clones, with 90% to 95% occurring only once. The sample is drawn from a study of shared clonotypes between healthy human individuals. Findings of the study overall: Sampling was confined to blood; repertoires within tissues likely differ.

This CDR3 spans 18 amino acids. Per the germline V gene, CDR1 is SGHRS and CDR2 is YFSETQ. The V gene end was trimmed by 4 bases and the J gene end by 1 base; junction bases not matched to a gene: 12. Splitting the CD4+ cells yielded a CD45RA+ naive subset and a CD45RA-negative memory subset. V and J are TRBV5-1 and TRBJ2-1; 9 nucleotides line up with TRBD2. This receptor was identified in a man younger than 35 in good health. Some clones in this sample may be carry-over from other donors' samples. Sequencing was performed on naive CD4+ T cells from PBMCs. Subset meaning: CD45RA+ positively selected. The CDR3, as DNA: TGCGCCAGCAGCATCCCGGGACTAGCCTTTGGGTCCTACAATGAGCAGTTCTTC. It yields the protein CASSIPGLAFGSYNEQFF.